What follows is one TCR beta chain and its context. Its antigen is not identified. Other DNA sequences in the sample encode the same CDR3. CDR3 length: 13 residues. V dropped 3 bases and J dropped 3 bases, with 6 bases sitting between them. Germline CDR1 reads MNHNS; CDR2 reads SASEGT. The test was conducted at deep level. Original analysis: Sequence data from immunoSEQ were junction-only and lacked quality scores; consequently, filtering differed. The table came from immunoSEQ multiplex PCR; TCRdb's copy has only in-frame clones and leaves some out. Clonal size and the V and J genes are those of that table, whereas D and trimming came from the DNA. The table includes about 2.4 million clones, around 90% detected once. The entry originates in a study of shared clonotypes between healthy human individuals. Study-level results: The sharing of about 5.3% of naive CD4 clonotypes was seen across a few donors. Sampling covered nothing but blood. Tissue TCR repertoires likely differ from those found in blood.

Sequenced material: naive CD4+ T cells sorted from blood. As to subset: CD45RA+ positively selected. This TCR was recovered from a man between 18 and 35 years old in good health. This rearrangement joins TRBV6-1 to TRBJ1-5; D gene unclear. The CDR3 DNA follows: TGTGCCAGCAGTGAGGGCCCCAATCAGCCCCAGCATTTT. It specifies CASSEGPNQPQHF.